A single sample gave rise to the 16 T cell receptor beta chains below, sequenced in a study of blood T cell repertoires in COVID-19 (TCRdb year 2020). The library was obtained by the immunoSEQ multiplex PCR assay. TCRdb holds this immuneACCESS table with in-frame rearrangements only. Some clones are missing; in checked studies, unresolved V genes explain under half, and the rest has no known cause. The sample profile shows about 270,000 clones; roughly 90% of them were found once. The ten largest clones represent about 12% of the sample. The sequenced sample consisted of peripheral blood. The receptors originated from a woman in her 30s with COVID-19, enrolled during active disease.

The chain joins TRBV18 to TRBJ1-1; 7 bases map to TRBD1. CDR3 length: 15 amino acids. J lost 2 bases, V lost 4 bases, and 7 bases had no gene match. In germline, CDR1 is KGHSH, CDR2 LQKENI. The CDR3: CASSLTRGVNTEAFF. The CDR3 nucleotides are TGTGCCAGCTCACTTACCAGGGGGGTTAACACTGAAGCTTTCTTT.

V and J are TRBV6-5 and TRBJ1-5, with no clear D. Trimming shortened V by 7 bases and J by 0 bases, and 13 bases separated the two germline ends. Looked up from germline, CDR1 is MNHEY and CDR2 is SVGAGI. The CDR3 consists of 15 residues. CDR3 region: CASKKSEYSNQPQHF. The CDR3 nucleotides read TGTGCCAGCAAAAAGTCAGAATATAGCAATCAGCCCCAGCATTTT.

V usage is TRBV2 and J usage is TRBJ2-3; 10 positions agree with TRBD2. This CDR3 has 15 residues. The V gene end was trimmed by 6 bases and the J gene end by 0 bases; junction bases not matched to a gene: 3. In germline, CDR1 is SNHLY, CDR2 FYNNEI. The CDR3, as DNA: TGTGCCAGCAGCGGACTAGCGGCTAGCACAGATACGCAGTATTTT. Residues: CASSGLAASTDTQYF.

The chain links TRBV3-1 (or the pseudogene TRBV3-2) to TRBJ2-7; TRBD2 is a possible D gene (6 bases). From germline, CDR1 is LGHDT and CDR2 YNNKEL (reference sequence). With 4 bases removed from V and 7 bases from J, the gap between germline ends came to 8 bases. The CDR3 sequence is 11 residues long. The DNA for the CDR3 is TGTGCCAGCAGCCCGGGAGTAGAGCAGTACTTC. Amino acids: CASSPGVEQYF.

This clone has only one observation. An end of the junction does not agree with germline; a read error may underlie this. The chain links TRBV24-1 to TRBJ1-5, with 7 bases aligning to TRBD1. Per the germline V gene, CDR1 is KGHDR and CDR2 is SFDVKD. The CDR3 runs to 14 residues. The CDR3 DNA follows: TGTGCCACCAGTGATTGGGACAGCACTCAGCCCCAGCATTTT. It encodes CATSDWDSTQPQHF.

This clone showed up just a few times. In the same sample, other DNA sequences code for this CDR3. The V gene is TRBV9, the J gene TRBJ1-2; D may be TRBD1 (6 bases). The CDR3 totals 15 residues. V lost 2 bases to trimming and J lost 2 bases, with 13 bases between them. In germline, CDR1 is SGDLS, CDR2 YYNGEE. CDR3 sequence: CASSVGRGGNYGYTF. DNA of the CDR3: TGTGCCAGCAGCGTCGGCAGGGGAGGGAACTATGGCTACACCTTC.

The chain joins TRBV3-1 (or the pseudogene TRBV3-2) to TRBJ1-1; 7 bases are a match to TRBD1. The CDR3 loop spans 14 amino acids. Germline V gives CDR1 LGHDT, CDR2 YNNKEL (reference sequence). V lost 4 bases, J lost 3 bases, and 5 bases stayed unmatched. The CDR3 DNA sequence: TGTGCCAGCAGCCGACAGGGCGATCACACTGAAGCTTTCTTT. It specifies CASSRQGDHTEAFF.

CDR3 in amino acids: CASSQDPGGNQPQHF. For the CDR3, the DNA is TGTGCCAGCAGCCAAGATCCCGGGGGCAATCAGCCCCAGCATTTT. This sequence joins TRBV3-1 (or the pseudogene TRBV3-2) and TRBJ1-5; D gene uncertain. V was clipped by 0 bases and J by 2 bases, with 8 bases between them. The CDR3 length is 15 residues. Germline loops: CDR1 LGHDT, CDR2 YNNKEL (reference sequence).

The chain combines TRBV6-5 with TRBJ1-2; TRBD1 might be the D (5 bases). The length of the CDR3 is 14 residues. The V gene's germline CDR1 is MNHEY and CDR2 SVGAGI. The V end lost 0 bases, the J end lost 8 bases, and 13 bases lay between the germline ends. This CDR3 is CASSYSTQGRGYTF. CDR3 in DNA: TGTGCCAGCAGTTACTCGACCCAGGGCCGCGGCTACACCTTC.

This chain uses TRBV4-1 with TRBJ2-1; D call uncertain. Germline V lookup: CDR1 MGHRA, CDR2 YSYEKL. The length of the CDR3 is 13 residues. The germline V and J ends were trimmed by 4 bases and 1 base, with 5 bases remaining between them. CDR3 protein: CASSPFSYNEQFF. CDR3 nucleotide sequence: TGCGCCAGCAGCCCATTTTCCTACAATGAGCAGTTCTTC.

This chain joins TRBV6-1 and TRBJ1-6; D unresolved. CDR1 MNHNS and CDR2 SASEGT come from the germline V gene. The CDR3 has 18 residues. V was shortened by 2 bases and J by 5 bases, with 19 bases between the two germline ends. The CDR3 DNA follows: TGTGCCAGCAGTGAATTTTGGATGGTACGCGGGAATAATTCACCCCTCCACTTT. Its protein is CASSEFWMVRGNNSPLHF.

The V and J genes are TRBV28 and TRBJ1-2, with 8 nucleotides matching TRBD1. CDR3 size: 15 residues. V was pared by 5 bases and J by 5 bases, with 10 bases of the junction left unmatched. The germline V gene encodes CDR1 MDHEN and CDR2 SYDVKM. The DNA of the CDR3 is TGTGCCAGCAGTACCCCAGGGACAGGTGGTTATGGCTACACCTTC. Translated: CASSTPGTGGYGYTF.

This chain joins TRBV6-5 and TRBJ2-3, with a weak D call TRBD2 (5 bases). Trimming left V 8 bases short and J 3 bases short, with 9 bases between. The CDR3 runs to 12 residues. Per germline, CDR1 MNHEY and CDR2 SVGAGI. CDR3 sequence (DNA): TGTGCCAGCGAGCGGTGGACAGATACGCAGTATTTT. Its protein product is CASERWTDTQYF.

The V and J genes are TRBV5-5 and TRBJ2-6, with D uncertain. V was shortened by 0 bases and J by 1 base, with 17 bases between the two germline ends. Germline V gene data show CDR1 as SGHKS and CDR2 as YYEKEE (reference sequence). CDR3 size: 19 residues. CDR3 coding DNA: TGTGCCAGCAGCTTGGCCCTGAGAGCCCTTATTTCTGGGGCCAACGTCCTGACTTTC. The encoded protein is CASSLALRALISGANVLTF.

The chain joins TRBV19 to TRBJ1-5; D perhaps matches TRBD1 (6 bases). This CDR3 has 14 amino acids. V shed 2 bases and J shed 11 bases, with 16 bases lying between them. Germline CDR1 reads LNHDA; CDR2 reads SQIVND (reference sequence). CDR3 sequence: CASSITGTQGAQHF. CDR3 nucleotide sequence: TGTGCCAGTAGTATAACAGGGACCCAAGGTGCCCAGCATTTT.

The chain recombines TRBV28 with TRBJ2-1; 7 bases map to TRBD1. The V gene end was trimmed by 8 bases and the J gene end by 9 bases; junction bases not matched to a gene: 4. Germline V gene lookup returns CDR1 MDHEN and CDR2 SYDVKM. CDR3 size: 11 residues. The CDR3 DNA sequence: TGTGCCAGCTCCAGGGGGAGTGAGCAGTTCTTC. Translation gives CASSRGSEQFF. Filled out from reference TRBV28 and TRBJ2-1, the complete variable domain reads DVKVTQSSRYLVKRTGEKVFLECVQDMDHENMFWYRQDPGLGLRLIYFSYDVKMKEKGDIPEGYSVSREKKERFSLILESASTNQTSMYLCASSRGSEQFFGPGTRLTVL.